The 23 T cell receptor beta chains reported below all come from one sample, sequenced in a study of T cell changes during pregnancy in multiple sclerosis. Assay used: immunoSEQ multiplex PCR; TCRdb lists only in-frame clones, some missing. This sample has around 40,000 clones, with 90% to 95% found just once. The sample in question was CD4+ T cells from peripheral blood mononuclear cells, obtained in the second trimester of pregnancy. The source is a female donor with multiple sclerosis, enrolled in a pregnancy study.

The chain has TRBV27 and TRBJ2-7; D perhaps matches TRBD2 (7 bases). V was shortened by 5 bases and J by 2 bases, with 16 bases between the two germline ends. The CDR3 extends over 15 amino acids. Germline V gene sequence: CDR1 MNHEY, CDR2 SMNVEV (reference sequence). The CDR3 region has the DNA TGTGCCAGCAGTGCGGCCTCCGGGGGGCCCTACGAGCAGTACTTC. Protein: CASSAASGGPYEQYF.

V and J are TRBV4-3 and TRBJ2-1, with 9 positions matching TRBD2. Germline CDR1 and CDR2: LGHNA and YSLEER. The V gene end was trimmed by 1 base and the J gene end by 7 bases; junction bases not matched to a gene: 14. The CDR3 is made up of 18 amino acids. The CDR3 region has the DNA TGCGCCAGCAGCCAAGTCGATAGCGGGGGCCGTACAAGAAATGAGCAGTTCTTC. Translating it yields CASSQVDSGGRTRNEQFF.

V is TRBV10-3 and J is TRBJ2-7, with 12 bases that match TRBD1. The CDR3 runs to 14 residues. Germline V lookup: CDR1 ENHRY, CDR2 SYGVKD. Losses at the gene ends were 5 bases for V and 6 bases for J; bases not matched to a gene: 5. Here the CDR3 reads CAISPGQGASEQYF. The CDR3 DNA is TGTGCCATCAGTCCGGGACAGGGGGCTAGCGAGCAGTACTTC.

This CDR3 reads CATLPEGRMTGELFF. CDR3 sequence (DNA): TGTGCCACCCTCCCCGAGGGCCGGATGACCGGGGAGCTGTTTTTT. V gene TRBV5-4 combines with J gene TRBJ2-2, with D maybe TRBD2 (5 bases). With 9 bases removed from V and 5 bases from J, the gap between germline ends came to 20 bases. CDR1 is SGHNT, CDR2 YYREEE, per germline (reference sequence). The CDR3 totals 15 residues.

This clone has a single count. Other DNA sequences in the sample encode the same CDR3. The rearrangement joins TRBV6-5 to TRBJ2-1, with 15 bases aligning to TRBD2. CDR1 MNHEY and CDR2 SVGAGI come from the germline V gene. The CDR3 runs 15 residues. V shed 4 bases, J shed 7 bases, and the junction held 2 bases outside the gene matches. As DNA, the CDR3 is TGTGCCAGCAGTTCCGGACTAGCGGGGGGGAATGAGCAGTTCTTC. This gives the protein CASSSGLAGGNEQFF.

The chain recombines TRBV27 with TRBJ1-2; the D gene is possibly TRBD1 (6 bases). With 5 bases removed from V and 2 bases from J, the gap between germline ends came to 18 bases. Germline CDR1 reads MNHEY; CDR2 reads SMNVEV (reference sequence). The CDR3 spans 16 residues. The CDR3: CASSPVHLTGNYGYTF. CDR3 sequence (DNA): TGTGCCAGCAGTCCCGTTCATCTTACAGGGAACTATGGCTACACCTTC.

This clone was detected once. The chain couples TRBV2 to TRBJ1-1; D is undetermined. The CDR3 has 15 residues. Germline CDR1 reads SNHLY; CDR2 reads FYNNEI. Trimming removed 8 bases from V and 3 bases from J, with 19 bases in between. The CDR3 DNA is TGTGCCAGCCCGCGGGGAGCCTCGGAGGACACTGAAGCTTTCTTT. It yields the protein CASPRGASEDTEAFF.

CDR3 amino acids: CASSPRASGNPGELFF. CDR3 coding DNA: TGTGCCAGCAGCCCCCGAGCTAGCGGGAATCCCGGGGAGCTGTTTTTT. The J gene is TRBJ2-2, the V gene TRBV5-4, with TRBD2 matching 9 bases. Germline CDR1 SGHNT, CDR2 YYREEE (reference sequence). The V and J ends lost 4 bases and 6 bases, in that order; junction bases with no gene match: 10. This CDR3 is 16 amino acids long.

The chain links TRBV30 to TRBJ1-4; 7 bases fit TRBD1. After removal of 2 bases from V and 7 bases from J, the junction contained 10 bases not matched to a gene. Looked up from germline, CDR1 is GTSNPN and CDR2 is SVGIG (reference sequence). The CDR3 is 15 amino acids. CDR3 in DNA: TGTGCCTGGAGTCCCCCGGGACAGCTCGGTGAAAAACTGTTTTTT. Translating it yields CAWSPPGQLGEKLFF.

The rearrangement uses TRBV7-2 and TRBJ2-4; D is possibly TRBD2 (5 bases). The CDR3 loop spans 16 amino acids. Germline values: CDR1 SGHTA, CDR2 FQGNSA. Deletions cut 5 bases from V and 6 bases from J, with 20 bases between. The CDR3 nucleotides read TGTGCCAGCAGCCCGCGCCAACTGAGCGGCCGAAACATTCAGTACTTC. Amino acid sequence: CASSPRQLSGRNIQYF.

The chain links TRBV10-2 to TRBJ2-7, with 10 bases aligning to TRBD1. The ends lost 6 bases at V and 4 bases at J; junction bases unmatched: 6. Germline V gene lookup returns CDR1 WSHSY and CDR2 SAAADI. The CDR3 totals 14 residues. The CDR3 nucleotides are TGCGCCAGCAGGACGACAGGGGGCAAATACGAGCAGTACTTC. Protein: CASRTTGGKYEQYF.

This clone was recorded once. The J gene is TRBJ2-7, the V gene TRBV7-9; a weak D match, TRBD1 (6 bases). The V end lost 7 bases, the J end lost 6 bases, and 22 bases lay between the germline ends. CDR3 length equals 15 residues. CDR1 SEHNR and CDR2 FQNEAQ come from the germline V gene (reference sequence). CDR3 amino acids: CASTLTVAGVVEQYF. Written as DNA, the CDR3 is TGTGCCAGCACCTTGACGGTGGCAGGGGTCGTCGAGCAGTACTTC. Supplemented by reference TRBV7-9 and TRBJ2-7, the full variable domain reads DTGVSQNPRHKITKRGQNVTFRCDPISEHNRLYWYRQTLGQGPEFLTYFQNEAQLEKSRLLSDRFSAERPKGSFSTLEIQRTEQGDSAMYLCASTLTVAGVVEQYFGPGTRLTVT.

The V gene is TRBV18, the J gene TRBJ1-4; 10 bases fit TRBD1. Losses at the gene ends were 5 bases for V and 4 bases for J; bases not matched to a gene: 13. The CDR3 runs 18 residues. Germline V lookup: CDR1 KGHSH, CDR2 LQKENI. CDR3 nucleotides: TGTGCCAGCTCAACGGGACAGGGGAAAAGCGCGGGTAATGAAAAACTGTTTTTT. The encoded protein is CASSTGQGKSAGNEKLFF.

V and J are TRBV6-1 and TRBJ1-3; tentative D call: TRBD1 (5 bases). V was trimmed by 3 bases and J by 0 bases, leaving 9 bases between them. Germline V gene lookup returns CDR1 MNHNS and CDR2 SASEGT. The CDR3 contains 15 residues. The CDR3 DNA follows: TGTGCCAGCAGTGAGGGGCCAAACTCTGGAAACACCATATATTTT. This sequence encodes CASSEGPNSGNTIYF.

The chain has TRBV7-8 and TRBJ1-2; 7 bases line up with TRBD1. This CDR3 is 13 amino acids long. The V and J ends lost 5 bases and 13 bases, in that order; junction bases with no gene match: 13. Germline V gives CDR1 SGHVS, CDR2 FQNEAQ. The CDR3 here is CASSPRTGGIRTF. As DNA, the CDR3 is TGTGCCAGCAGCCCGAGGACAGGAGGAATCCGCACCTTC.

The chain couples TRBV7-7 to TRBJ2-1; TRBD2 aligns across 8 bases. V shed 3 bases and J 11 bases; nucleotides not matched to a gene: 9. The germline V gene encodes CDR1 SSHAT and CDR2 FNYEAQ (reference sequence). This CDR3 region has 14 residues. CDR3 sequence: CASSFTSGPDKQFF. CDR3 in DNA: TGTGCCAGCAGCTTCACTAGCGGCCCCGACAAGCAGTTCTTC.

The chain couples TRBV2 to TRBJ1-1, with a possible D match to TRBD1 (5 bases). The CDR3 contains 14 residues. Germline CDR1 is SNHLY and CDR2 is FYNNEI. V lost 6 bases to trimming and J lost 3 bases, with 14 bases between them. Here the CDR3 reads CASRVVLGDTEAFF. In DNA form, the CDR3 reads TGTGCCAGCAGGGTTGTGTTAGGGGACACTGAAGCTTTCTTT.

The chain carries TRBV27 and TRBJ2-7; D possibly corresponds to TRBD2 (5 bases). Germline CDR1 and CDR2: MNHEY and SMNVEV (reference sequence). The CDR3 covers 15 residues. Trimming removed 2 bases at V and 0 bases at J, with 11 bases between. The CDR3 is CASSLNRLSSYEQYF. CDR3 nucleotides: TGTGCCAGCAGTTTAAACAGACTAAGCTCCTACGAGCAGTACTTC.

V and J are TRBV2 and TRBJ2-1; 10 bases line up with TRBD2. Germline V gene data show CDR1 as SNHLY and CDR2 as FYNNEI. The CDR3 totals 15 residues. Trimming removed 5 bases from V and 7 bases from J; junction bases left unmatched: 8. The DNA of the CDR3 is TGTGCCAGCAGTCTAGCGGGGGTACGTGCAAATGAGCAGTTCTTC. Its translation: CASSLAGVRANEQFF. The full variable domain, with the rest looked up from reference TRBV2 and TRBJ2-1, is EPEVTQTPSHQVTQMGQEVILRCVPISNHLYFYWYRQILGQKVEFLVSFYNNEISEKSEIFDDQFSVERPDGSNFTLKIRSTKLEDSAMYFCASSLAGVRANEQFFGPGTRLTVL.

The V call is TRBV6-6, the J call TRBJ1-1; no definite D call. The length of the CDR3 is 13 residues. Germline CDR1 is MNHNY and CDR2 is SVGAGI (reference sequence). V gave up 4 bases and J gave up 5 bases, with 11 bases separating them. In DNA form, the CDR3 reads TGTGCCAGCAGTTCGCTCAGCGAGACTGAAGCTTTCTTT. It encodes CASSSLSETEAFF.

The CDR3 is CASSPRTSGGMGYEQYF. The CDR3, as DNA: TGTGCCAGTAGTCCGCGGACTAGCGGGGGTATGGGATACGAGCAGTACTTC. The genes are TRBV19 and TRBJ2-7; 13 nucleotides agree with TRBD2. J was trimmed by 4 bases and V by 5 bases; bases with no gene match: 11. This CDR3 has 17 residues. From germline, CDR1 is LNHDA and CDR2 SQIVND (reference sequence).

This chain joins TRBV5-4 and TRBJ2-3; 14 nucleotides line up with TRBD2. The germline V gene encodes CDR1 SGHNT and CDR2 YYREEE (reference sequence). The CDR3 runs 18 residues. V trimming: 4 bases; J trimming: 0 bases; junction bases outside the gene matches: 7. The CDR3 coding sequence is TGTGCCAGCAGCCCAGGGACTAGCGGGAGAGTGAGCACAGATACGCAGTATTTT. This codes for CASSPGTSGRVSTDTQYF.

V and J are TRBV4-2 and TRBJ2-7; the match to TRBD2 covers 8 bases. Germline assignment: CDR1 LGHNA and CDR2 YNFKEQ. Unmatched junction bases numbered 12, after V lost 0 bases and J lost 5 bases. This CDR3 spans 17 amino acids. CDR3 sequence reads: CASSQDFAVSGAHEQYF. CDR3 coding DNA: TGTGCCAGCAGCCAAGATTTCGCGGTTAGCGGGGCCCACGAGCAGTACTTC.